Below are 28 T cell receptor beta chains sequenced from a single sample in a study of CD8+CD57+ T cells in acquired aplastic anemia. Previously, flow cytometry had revealed CD8+CD57+ cell expansion in the patients chosen for sequencing. The template for TCR beta VDJ and CDR3 sequence profiling was genomic DNA. Each CDR3 protein is one row after TCRdb ran MiXCR on the reads. The sample includes about 470,000 distinct CDR3 sequences, approximately 33% of them seen just once. Sequenced: sorted CD4+, CD8+, or CD8+CD57+ T cells (not recorded which) from PBMCs. The source of these receptors is a human donor with aplastic anemia.

For this clonotype: Germline and junction disagree at one end, which may indicate a read error. The J gene is TRBJ1-1, the V gene TRBV3-1; D is perhaps TRBD1 (5 bases). In germline, CDR1 is LGHDT, CDR2 YNNKEL (reference sequence). The CDR3 is made up of 12 amino acids. CDR3 sequence reads: CANSQETGEAFF. The CDR3 region has the DNA TGTGCCAACAGCCAGGAAACAGGTGAAGCTTTCTTT.

V and J are TRBV20-1 and TRBJ2-7, with 9 bases that match TRBD1. In germline, CDR1 is DFQATT, CDR2 SNEGSKA (reference sequence). The CDR3 spans 13 residues. V lost 3 bases and J lost 6; bases outside the gene matches: 6. CDR3 sequence (DNA): TGCAGTGCTAGTACGGGACAGGGCCTCGAGCAGTACTTC. It specifies CSASTGQGLEQYF.

This chain connects TRBV15 to TRBJ1-1, with D perhaps matching TRBD1 (5 bases). Looked up from germline, CDR1 is LNHNV and CDR2 is YYDKDF (reference sequence). The V gene lost 3 bases and the J gene lost 1 base, with 9 bases spanning the gap. This CDR3 has 14 amino acids. The CDR3 reads CATSRGTGNTEAFF. In DNA form, the CDR3 reads TGTGCCACCAGCAGGGGGACGGGGAACACTGAAGCTTTCTTT.

The chain is built from TRBV28 and TRBJ2-7; D remains ambiguous. The V end was cut by 10 bases, the J end by 4 bases, with 11 bases between. The CDR3 sequence is 11 residues long. Per germline, CDR1 MDHEN and CDR2 SYDVKM. The CDR3 region is CATTTNYEQYF. The CDR3 nucleotides read TGTGCCACCACTACAAATTACGAGCAGTACTTC.

In its sample, this clonotype was seen many times. This rearrangement joins TRBV5-1 to TRBJ1-6; TRBD1 agrees at 8 bases. CDR3 length equals 15 residues. The ends lost 6 bases at V and 8 bases at J; junction bases unmatched: 10. Germline CDR1 is SGHRS and CDR2 is YFSETQ. The CDR3 DNA sequence: TGCGCCAGCACGACGGGACAGGATTTATATTCACCCCTCCACTTT. This translates into CASTTGQDLYSPLHF.

The chain links TRBV7-9 to TRBJ1-1; D possibly corresponds to TRBD1 (5 bases). Germline V lookup: CDR1 SEHNR, CDR2 FQNEAQ (reference sequence). V dropped 1 base and J dropped 1 base, with 10 bases sitting between them. The CDR3 spans 15 residues. Here the CDR3 reads CASSLEGVANTEAFF. The CDR3 nucleotides are TGTGCCAGCAGCTTAGAAGGGGTTGCGAACACTGAAGCTTTCTTT.

This clonotype was observed at least ten times. This chain joins TRBV5-8 and TRBJ1-2, with D possibly matching TRBD1 (5 bases). Between the trimmed V and J ends, which lost 0 bases and 6 bases, there was a span of 15 bases. This CDR3 region has 15 residues. Germline values: CDR1 SGHTS, CDR2 YDEGEE. The CDR3 loop reads CASSLAWEKGHGYTF. CDR3 nucleotides: TGTGCCAGCAGCTTGGCCTGGGAGAAGGGGCATGGCTACACCTTC.

The rearrangement uses TRBV15 and TRBJ1-3; possibly TRBD1 for D (5 bases). V lost 3 bases and J 2 bases, leaving 8 bases between the germline ends. The CDR3 spans 14 residues. The germline gives CDR1 LNHNV, CDR2 YYDKDF (reference sequence). The CDR3, as DNA: TGTGCCACCAGCAGGGGGACGGCTGGAAACACCATATATTTT. It codes for CATSRGTAGNTIYF.

This clonotype has just one count. The rearrangement joins TRBV4-1 to TRBJ1-1; D gene unclear. Trimming shortened V by 1 base and J by 8 bases, and 14 bases separated the two germline ends. This CDR3 contains 14 residues. CDR1 and CDR2 (germline): MGHRA, YSYEKL. The CDR3 DNA reads TGCGCCAGCAGCCAAGGCTACCGGGGTCGGGAAGCTTTCTTT. Amino acid sequence: CASSQGYRGREAFF.

The gene calls are TRBV30 and TRBJ2-3; D not resolved. The V gene lost 0 bases and the J gene lost 0 bases, with 10 bases spanning the gap. The CDR3 loop spans 15 amino acids. Germline CDR1 reads GTSNPN; CDR2 reads SVGIG (reference sequence). The CDR3, as DNA: TGTGCCTGGAGTGTACACTTTTCTAGCACAGATACGCAGTATTTT. It is translated as CAWSVHFSSTDTQYF.

This clonotype was counted at least ten times. The chain joins TRBV20-1 to TRBJ1-5; D gene unclear. Germline assignment: CDR1 DFQATT and CDR2 SNEGSKA (reference sequence). V was clipped by 6 bases and J by 0 bases, with 12 bases between them. This CDR3 spans 14 amino acids. This chain's CDR3 is CSAHEGFSNQPQHF. The CDR3 DNA reads TGCAGTGCCCACGAAGGGTTTAGCAATCAGCCCCAGCATTTT.

Comments on this clonotype: A read error may account for a junction end that differs from germline. V and J are TRBV24-1 and TRBJ2-7, with D unclear. The length of the CDR3 is 13 residues. CDR1 and CDR2 from the germline V gene are KGHDR and SFDVKD. CDR3 amino acids: CATGDGLRYEQYF. CDR3 nucleotide sequence: TGTGCCACCGGTGACGGGCTTCGTTACGAGCAGTACTTC.

V gene TRBV19 combines with J gene TRBJ1-5; D unclear. The CDR3 covers 14 residues. Germline CDR1 and CDR2: LNHDA and SQIVND (reference sequence). Between the trimmed V and J ends, which lost 10 bases and 1 base, there was a span of 14 bases. Here the CDR3 DNA reads TGTGCCATAACATACGAGGGCAGCAATCAGCCCCAGCATTTT. This translates into CAITYEGSNQPQHF.

This clonotype was detected ten times or more. This chain links TRBV7-9 with TRBJ1-6, with TRBD1 matching 10 bases. Germline V gene sequence: CDR1 SEHNR, CDR2 FQNEAQ (reference sequence). The ends lost 5 bases at V and 10 bases at J; junction bases unmatched: 8. The CDR3 length is 15 residues. CDR3 nucleotides: TGTGCCAGCAGCCTACGGGACAGGGGTATCTCACCCCTCCACTTT. It is translated as CASSLRDRGISPLHF. The full variable domain, with the rest looked up from reference TRBV7-9 and TRBJ1-6, is DTGVSQNPRHKITKRGQNVTFRCDPISEHNRLYWYRQTLGQGPEFLTYFQNEAQLEKSRLLSDRFSAERPKGSFSTLEIQRTEQGDSAMYLCASSLRDRGISPLHFGNGTRLTVT.

The V gene is TRBV20-1, the J gene TRBJ2-3; TRBD2 matches 12 bases. Germline trimming cut 2 bases from V and 6 bases from J; bases unmatched to any gene: 3. This CDR3 contains 14 residues. Per germline, CDR1 DFQATT and CDR2 SNEGSKA (reference sequence). CDR3: CSARLAGGSDTQYF. In nucleotides, the CDR3 is TGCAGTGCTAGACTAGCGGGAGGGAGCGATACGCAGTATTTT.

This clonotype was counted once. The chain has TRBV30 and TRBJ2-7, with 11 bases matching TRBD2. V shed 2 bases and J 2 bases; nucleotides not matched to a gene: 11. The CDR3 extends over 17 amino acids. In germline, CDR1 is GTSNPN, CDR2 SVGIG (reference sequence). The CDR3 bases are TGTGCCTGGAGTCCGAAACTAGCGGGGGTCCAACCCTACGAGCAGTACTTC. Its translation is CAWSPKLAGVQPYEQYF.

This clonotype was detected ten times or more. The CDR3 bases are TGCAGTGCTAGACCCAGCTCCTATAATTCACCCCTCCACTTT. This encodes CSARPSSYNSPLHF. The chain links TRBV20-1 to TRBJ1-6; D gene ambiguous. Germline CDR1 and CDR2: DFQATT and SNEGSKA (reference sequence). Trimming left V 2 bases short and J 0 bases short, with 5 bases between. The CDR3 consists of 14 residues.

The table lists this clonotype with many counts. The chain couples TRBV20-1 to TRBJ1-2, with D hard to call. With 4 bases removed from V and 2 bases from J, the gap between germline ends came to 14 bases. In germline, CDR1 is DFQATT, CDR2 SNEGSKA (reference sequence). The CDR3 is made up of 14 amino acids. The CDR3 is CSATRRGENYGYTF. The CDR3 DNA reads as TGCAGTGCTACCCGCCGGGGAGAGAACTATGGCTACACCTTC.

This clonotype turned up a few times. This chain links TRBV30 with TRBJ1-2; no reliable D call. The CDR3 runs 14 residues. Germline V gene data show CDR1 as GTSNPN and CDR2 as SVGIG (reference sequence). Trimming cost V 2 bases and J 0 bases, with 10 bases left between them. This CDR3 is CAWSPLGANYGYTF. In nucleotides, the CDR3 is TGTGCCTGGAGTCCCTTAGGAGCTAACTATGGCTACACCTTC.

This clonotype was seen a few times. The chain is built from TRBV3-1 and TRBJ1-6, with unresolved D. The germline V gene has CDR1 LGHDT and CDR2 YNNKEL (reference sequence). The CDR3 has 16 residues. With 3 bases removed from V and 2 bases from J, the gap between germline ends came to 11 bases. CDR3 loop: CASSQADYTYNSPLHF. CDR3 in DNA: TGTGCCAGCAGCCAGGCGGACTACACCTATAATTCACCCCTCCACTTT.

This chain joins TRBV25-1 and TRBJ2-5, with D perhaps TRBD1 (6 bases). This CDR3 contains 14 residues. CDR1 is MGHDK and CDR2 is SYGVNS in the germline V gene. Trimming cost V 6 bases and J 3 bases, with 14 bases left between them. CDR3 amino acids: CASSQGTREETQYF. CDR3 bases: TGTGCCAGCAGCCAGGGGACCCGGGAAGAGACCCAGTACTTC. Combining the CDR3 with reference TRBV25-1 and TRBJ2-5 gives the whole variable domain EADIYQTPRYLVIGTGKKITLECSQTMGHDKMYWYQQDPGMELHLIHYSYGVNSTEKGDLSSESTVSRIRTEHFPLTLESARPSHTSQYLCASSQGTREETQYFGPGTRLLVL.

Comment on this clonotype: This may stem from a read error, because a much larger clone lies one nucleotide away. J is TRBJ1-6 and V is TRBV20-1, with a weak D call TRBD1 (6 bases). The germline gives CDR1 DFQATT, CDR2 SNEGSKA (reference sequence). The length of the CDR3 is 14 residues. CDR3 sequence: CSAMTQGFTSPLRF. In DNA form, the CDR3 reads TGCAGTGCTATGACACAGGGTTTTACTTCACCCCTCCGCTTT.

This clonotype was seen only a few times. V usage is TRBV4-2 and J usage is TRBJ2-3, with TRBD2 matching 12 bases. CDR3 size: 18 residues. Looked up from germline, CDR1 is LGHNA and CDR2 is YNFKEQ. The J segment lost 2 bases and the V segment lost 2 bases, leaving 8 bases of the junction unmatched. This chain's CDR3 is CASSQIKLAGGTTDTQYF. CDR3 coding DNA: TGTGCCAGCAGCCAAATAAAACTAGCGGGGGGAACCACAGATACGCAGTATTTT.

V gene TRBV2 combines with J gene TRBJ1-1; 7 bases are shared with TRBD1. CDR3 size: 16 residues. Germline CDR1 is SNHLY and CDR2 is FYNNEI. The trim removed 8 bases at V and 6 bases at J, leaving 18 bases unmatched. The CDR3 coding sequence is TGTGCCAGCCGTTGGACAGGCCCCGGGATTGTCGCTGAAGCTTTCTTT. Its protein product is CASRWTGPGIVAEAFF. Together with reference TRBV2 and TRBJ1-1, the CDR3 gives the full variable domain: EPEVTQTPSHQVTQMGQEVILRCVPISNHLYFYWYRQILGQKVEFLVSFYNNEISEKSEIFDDQFSVERPDGSNFTLKIRSTKLEDSAMYFCASRWTGPGIVAEAFFGQGTRLTVV.

This clonotype was found many times. V is TRBV2 and J is TRBJ2-3; 9 nucleotides line up with TRBD2. This CDR3 comprises 15 residues. Germline CDR1 is SNHLY and CDR2 is FYNNEI. V dropped 2 bases and J dropped 1; count of bases not matched to a gene: 1. CDR3 region: CASSEQRGGTDTQYF. DNA for the CDR3: TGTGCCAGCAGTGAACAGCGGGGGGGCACAGATACGCAGTATTTT. The entire variable domain, with the rest obtained from reference TRBV2 and TRBJ2-3, is as follows: EPEVTQTPSHQVTQMGQEVILRCVPISNHLYFYWYRQILGQKVEFLVSFYNNEISEKSEIFDDQFSVERPDGSNFTLKIRSTKLEDSAMYFCASSEQRGGTDTQYFGPGTRLTVL.

This clonotype was observed many times. This chain joins TRBV4-1 and TRBJ2-3; possible D gene TRBD1, 5 bases. The germline CDR1 and CDR2 sequences are MGHRA and YSYEKL. The length of the CDR3 is 13 residues. V was shortened by 3 bases and J by 6 bases, with 10 bases between the two germline ends. The CDR3: CASSQTQDDTQYF. DNA for the CDR3: TGCGCCAGCAGCCAGACACAGGATGATACGCAGTATTTT.

This clonotype was observed at least ten times. The chain uses TRBV19 and TRBJ2-7, with D possibly being TRBD1 (5 bases). CDR1 is LNHDA, CDR2 SQIVND, per germline (reference sequence). Between the trimmed V and J ends, which lost 9 bases and 4 bases, there was a span of 19 bases. The CDR3 sequence is 14 residues long. CDR3 nucleotide sequence: TGTGCCAGAAAACCCCGCCAGGGAAAATACGAGCAGTACTTC. As protein: CARKPRQGKYEQYF.

The rearrangement links TRBV19 to TRBJ1-2; D is unresolved. The CDR3 contains 15 residues. Germline lookup yields CDR1 LNHDA and CDR2 SQIVND (reference sequence). The V end was cut by 5 bases, the J end by 4 bases, with 17 bases between. CDR3 sequence reads: CASSLSMDGGYGYTF. In DNA, the CDR3 is TGTGCCAGTAGTCTCTCGATGGACGGAGGCTATGGCTACACCTTC.